The TCR beta chain described here comes from a study of human T cells and chemical hapten exposure. In the study overall: Application of 0.01% DPC to the upper back was done by patch test, with a reading at 6 days. Notes on the study in general: TCRs above 1 in 1000 frequency did not change with DPC sensitization. A positive correlation with patch test score was shown by PT1 expanded TCR counts.

The CDR3 length is 13 residues. Trimming took 5 bases from V and 7 from J, leaving 14 bases between them. CDR1 is ENHRY, CDR2 SYGVKD, per germline. TCRdb ran MiXCR on the RACE reads and lists one entry per CDR3 protein. The sample includes about 360,000 distinct CDR3 sequences, about 4.4% of them seen just once. Time point here: patch test 1, 2 weeks after DPC sensitization. Treatment in this sample: therapeutic diphenylcyclopropenone sensitization with weekly scalp DPC. Every donor had alopecia and was 18 to 70 years old; all were suitable for DPC. In this sample, this clonotype turned up a few times. The target antigen is unknown.

The specimen comprised whole blood, sampled in connection with sensitization to the hapten diphenylcyclopropenone (DPC). This chain links TRBV10-3 with TRBJ2-5, with D perhaps assigned TRBD1 or TRBD2 (5 bases each). The TCR was taken from a woman in her forties or fifties with alopecia areata. Some clones in this sample may be carry-over from other donors' samples. The CDR3 nucleotides are TGTGCCATCAGTATGGAGGACATCGGGACCCAGTACTTC. Translation: CAISMEDIGTQYF.